Described below is a single TCR beta chain sequence and its context. This sample is drawn from a study of shared clonotypes between healthy human individuals. The CDR3 totals 17 residues. V was cut by 2 bases and J by 1 base, with 17 bases left in between. Germline V gene sequence: CDR1 LNHDA, CDR2 SQIVND (reference sequence). CD45RO-negative, CCR7-positively selected cells formed the naive CD8 fraction, excluding terminally differentiated effector memory CD45RA+ cells. Some clones are missing from TCRdb's copy, which holds only in-frame ones; the method was immunoSEQ multiplex PCR. The sample lists millions of clones; about 95% were seen once.

Sequencing was performed on naive CD8+ T cells sorted from blood. This chain links TRBV19 with TRBJ1-1; tentative D call: TRBD1 (6 bases). The TCR was taken from a man in his late teens or twenties in good health. The CDR3 DNA is TGTGCCAGTAGTATATGGGCAGGGGCCGATACGAACACTGAAGCTTTCTTT. Translating gives CASSIWAGADTNTEAFF.